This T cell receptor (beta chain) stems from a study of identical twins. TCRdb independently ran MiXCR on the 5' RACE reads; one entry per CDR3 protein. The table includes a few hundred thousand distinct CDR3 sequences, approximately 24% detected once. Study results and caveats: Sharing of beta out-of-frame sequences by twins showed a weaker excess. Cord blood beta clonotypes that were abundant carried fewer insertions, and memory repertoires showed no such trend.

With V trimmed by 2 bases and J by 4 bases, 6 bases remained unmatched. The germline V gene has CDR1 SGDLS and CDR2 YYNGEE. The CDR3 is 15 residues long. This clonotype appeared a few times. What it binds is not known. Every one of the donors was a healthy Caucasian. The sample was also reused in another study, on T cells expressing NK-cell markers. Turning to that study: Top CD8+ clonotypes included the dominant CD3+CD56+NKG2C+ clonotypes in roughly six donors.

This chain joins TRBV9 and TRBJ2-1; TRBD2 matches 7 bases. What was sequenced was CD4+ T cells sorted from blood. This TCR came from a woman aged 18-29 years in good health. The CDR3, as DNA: TGTGCCAGCAGCGTCCGCGGGGGACCATACAATGAGCAGTTCTTC. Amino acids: CASSVRGGPYNEQFF.